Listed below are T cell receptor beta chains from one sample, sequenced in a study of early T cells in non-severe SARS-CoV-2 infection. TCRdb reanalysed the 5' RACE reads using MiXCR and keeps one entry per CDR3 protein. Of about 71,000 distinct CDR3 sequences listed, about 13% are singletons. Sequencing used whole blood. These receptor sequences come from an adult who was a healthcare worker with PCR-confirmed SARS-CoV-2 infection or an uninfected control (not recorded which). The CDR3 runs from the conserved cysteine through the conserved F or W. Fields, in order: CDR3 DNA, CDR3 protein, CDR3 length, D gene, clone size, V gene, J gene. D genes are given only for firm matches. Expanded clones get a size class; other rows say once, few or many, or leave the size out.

TGTGCCAGCAGCGTAGGAACAGGGCCGAACACCGGGGAGCTGTTTTTT	CASSVGTGPNTGELFF	16	NA	NA	TRBV9	TRBJ2-2
TGTGCCAGCAGCCCCCGGGACAGGGGTGGAGAGACCCAGTACTTC	CASSPRDRGGETQYF	15	TRBD1	many	TRBV13	TRBJ2-5
TGCGCCAGCAGCCTACGCCTAGTGGACAGCCGCACAGATACGCAGTATTTT	CASSLRLVDSRTDTQYF	17	NA	few	TRBV4-1	TRBJ2-3
TGTGCCTGGAGTGTGGGGAACACTGAAGCTTTCTTT	CAWSVGNTEAFF	12	NA	many	TRBV30	TRBJ1-1
TGTGCCAGCAGTCCCGCGGGGTTAGAGACCCAGTACTTC	CASSPAGLETQYF	13	NA	NA	TRBV28	TRBJ2-5
TGTGCCAGCAGAAGAAACAGGGTCTATAATTCACCCCTCCACTTT	CASRRNRVYNSPLHF	15	NA	many	TRBV2	TRBJ1-6
TGTGCCAGCAGTGTCGGGCTAGCGAGGACCCAAGAGACCCAGTACTTC	CASSVGLARTQETQYF	16	NA	many	TRBV6-1	TRBJ2-5
TGTGCCAGCAGCTCTGACAGGCTCACTGAAGCTTTCTTT	CASSSDRLTEAFF	13	NA	few	TRBV7-3	TRBJ1-1
TGCGCCAGCAGGGAGGACTCGATGAACACTGAAGCTTTCTTT	CASREDSMNTEAFF	14	NA	many	TRBV10-1	TRBJ1-1
TGTGCCAGCAGTTTGAGTGGCCACGGAAACACCATATATTTT	CASSLSGHGNTIYF	14	NA	once	TRBV27	TRBJ1-3
TGTGCCAGCAGCCCGAGTTCGGGAAGGAGAGAGACCCAGTACTTC	CASSPSSGRRETQYF	15	NA	few	TRBV7-2	TRBJ2-5
TGTGCCAGCAGTGCTGGGACAATCCGAGTCGGGGAGCTGTTTTTT	CASSAGTIRVGELFF	15	NA	few	TRBV6-1	TRBJ2-2
TGTGCCATCAGTGCGACAGGGGAACGGAGGTCCTACGAGCAGTACTTC	CAISATGERRSYEQYF	16	TRBD1	many	TRBV10-3	TRBJ2-7
TGCAGCGTTGAGCCGAGGGGGCAAAACTATGGCTACACCTTC	CSVEPRGQNYGYTF	14	TRBD1	few	TRBV29-1	TRBJ1-2